This T cell receptor (beta chain) is drawn from a study of blood T cell repertoires in COVID-19. About the research overall: Whether acute or convalescent, the COVID-19 samples came from the United States, Italy and Spain.

Original handling: Estimation of nucleated cell counts relied on the amplification of reference gene primers. Generated by immunoSEQ multiplex PCR, the TCRdb table keeps only in-frame clones and is missing some. V, J and clone size are taken as reported in that table, and D and trimming were inferred from the DNA itself. The sample includes about 270,000 clones, approximately 89% seen only once; the top ten take under 2%. Looked up from germline, CDR1 is SGDLS and CDR2 is YYNGEE. The V gene end was trimmed by 2 bases and the J gene end by 0 bases; junction bases not matched to a gene: 6. The CDR3 totals 18 residues.

The V call is TRBV9, the J call TRBJ2-1, with TRBD2 identical over 12 bases. The clonotype was recovered from a woman in her sixties or seventies who had recovered from COVID-19. Sequencing was done on a sample of peripheral blood. The CDR3 nucleotides read TGTGCCAGCAGCGTCGGGACTAGCGGGCGGAGCTCCTACAATGAGCAGTTCTTC. It yields the protein CASSVGTSGRSSYNEQFF.